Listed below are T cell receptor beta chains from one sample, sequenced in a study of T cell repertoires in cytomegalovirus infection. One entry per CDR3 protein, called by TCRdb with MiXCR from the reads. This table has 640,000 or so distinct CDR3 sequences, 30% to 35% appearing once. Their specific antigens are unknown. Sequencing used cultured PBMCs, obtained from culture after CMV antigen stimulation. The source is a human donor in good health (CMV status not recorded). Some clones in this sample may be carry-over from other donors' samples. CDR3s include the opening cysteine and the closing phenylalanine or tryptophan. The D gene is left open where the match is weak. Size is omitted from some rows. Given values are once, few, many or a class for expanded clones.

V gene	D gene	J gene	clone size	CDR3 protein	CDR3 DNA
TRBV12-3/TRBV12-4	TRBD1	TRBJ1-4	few	CASATGVDNEKLFF	TGTGCCAGCGCCACAGGGGTCGATAATGAAAAACTGTTTTTT
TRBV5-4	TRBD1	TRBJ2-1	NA	CASSTGQVRYNEQFF	TGTGCCAGCAGCACCGGACAGGTCCGCTACAATGAGCAGTTCTTC
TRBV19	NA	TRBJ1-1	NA	CASREGLGAFF	TGTGCCAGTAGAGAGGGTTTAGGTGCTTTCTTT
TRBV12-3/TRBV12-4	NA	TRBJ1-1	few	CASSPQSGTEAFF	TGTGCCAGCAGCCCCCAAAGCGGCACTGAAGCTTTCTTT
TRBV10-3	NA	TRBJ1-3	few	CAIRANSGNTIYF	TGTGCCATCAGGGCTAACTCTGGAAACACCATATATTTT
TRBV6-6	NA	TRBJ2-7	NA	CASSRQDSYEQYF	TGTGCCAGCAGTAGACAGGACTCTTACGAGCAGTACTTC
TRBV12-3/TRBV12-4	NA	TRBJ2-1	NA	CASSNPGRNNEQFF	TGTGCCAGCAGCAACCCGGGCCGGAACAATGAGCAGTTCTTC
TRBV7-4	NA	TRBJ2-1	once	CASSLVGLNNEQSF	TGTGCCAGCAGCTTAGTGGGGCTGAACAATGAGCAGTCCTTC
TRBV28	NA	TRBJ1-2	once	CASTRGRGAPLGYTF	TGTGCCAGCACCAGAGGTAGGGGCGCCCCTTTAGGCTACACCTTC
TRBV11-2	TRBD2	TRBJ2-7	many	CASSLDLAGGYEQYF	TGTGCCAGCAGCTTAGACCTAGCGGGCGGGTACGAGCAGTACTTC
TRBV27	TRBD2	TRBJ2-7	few	CATKGLAGIYEQYF	TGTGCCACCAAGGGTCTAGCGGGAATCTACGAGCAGTACTTC
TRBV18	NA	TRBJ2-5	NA	CASGEGELQETQYF	TGTGCCAGCGGAGAGGGGGAGCTACAAGAGACCCAGTACTTC
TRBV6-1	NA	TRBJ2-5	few	CASGGGGFQETQYF	TGTGCCAGCGGGGGGGGCGGGTTCCAAGAGACCCAGTACTTC
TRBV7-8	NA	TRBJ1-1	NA	CASSLRRSRGNTEAFF	TGTGCCAGCAGCTTACGCCGCAGCAGGGGCAACACTGAAGCTTTCTTT
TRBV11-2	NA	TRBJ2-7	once	CASRGLKTYEQYF	TGTGCCAGCAGAGGACTGAAAACCTACGAGCAGTACTTC
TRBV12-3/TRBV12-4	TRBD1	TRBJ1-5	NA	CASSLTPGGSQPQHF	TGTGCCAGCAGTTTAACCCCAGGGGGCAGTCAGCCCCAGCATTTT
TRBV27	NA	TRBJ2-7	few	CASSLVGLRSGYEQYF	TGTGCCAGCAGTTTAGTGGGTCTAAGGAGCGGCTACGAGCAGTACTTC
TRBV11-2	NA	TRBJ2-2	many	CASSLRGRDGTGELFF	TGTGCCAGCAGCTTACGGGGGAGAGACGGGACCGGGGAGCTGTTTTTT
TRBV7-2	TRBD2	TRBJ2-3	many	CASSTRLAGTDTQYF	TGTGCCAGCAGCACCCGACTAGCGGGGACAGATACGCAGTATTTT
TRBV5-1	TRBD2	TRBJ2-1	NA	CASSLAPGGLYEQFF	TGCGCCAGCAGCTTGGCCCCGGGGGGGCTCTATGAGCAGTTCTTC
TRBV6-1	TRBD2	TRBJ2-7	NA	CASSEKGTSGYSYEQYF	TGTGCCAGCAGTGAAAAGGGGACTAGCGGGTACTCCTACGAGCAGTACTTC
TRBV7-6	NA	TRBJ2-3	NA	CASSKATSTDTQYF	TGTGCCAGCTCGAAAGCGACTAGCACAGATACGCAGTATTTT
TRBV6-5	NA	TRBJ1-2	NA	CASSYSILGYGYTF	TGTGCCAGCAGTTACTCGATTCTTGGCTATGGCTACACCTTC
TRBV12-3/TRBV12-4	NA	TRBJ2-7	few	CASSFEGLRGSYEQYF	TGTGCCAGCAGTTTTGAGGGACTGAGAGGTAGCTACGAGCAGTACTTC
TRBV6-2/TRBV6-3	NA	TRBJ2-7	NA	CASRLNLLEIFEQYF	TGTGCCAGCAGACTAAACCTACTAGAGATTTTCGAGCAGTACTTC
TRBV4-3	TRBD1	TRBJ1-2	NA	CASSQGQGSVGYTF	TGCGCCAGCAGCCAAGGACAGGGTTCTGTCGGCTACACCTTC
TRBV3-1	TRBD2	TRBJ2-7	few	CASSQLWREGPEQYF	TGTGCCAGCAGCCAACTCTGGCGGGAGGGCCCCGAGCAGTACTTC
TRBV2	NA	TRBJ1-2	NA	CASSEGREDSYTF	TGTGCCAGCAGTGAAGGCAGGGAGGACTCGTACACCTTC
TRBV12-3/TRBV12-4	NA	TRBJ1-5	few	CASSPRLFKGIGQYQPQHF	TGTGCCAGCAGCCCCCGCCTCTTTAAGGGAATCGGCCAATATCAGCCCCAGCATTTT
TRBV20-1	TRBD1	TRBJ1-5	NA	CSAPEAGQGLDQPQHF	TGCAGTGCTCCCGAAGCTGGACAGGGCCTTGATCAGCCCCAGCATTTT
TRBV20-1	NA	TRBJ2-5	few	CRVGGSSEETQYF	TGCAGGGTGGGGGGTAGTTCGGAAGAGACCCAGTACTTC
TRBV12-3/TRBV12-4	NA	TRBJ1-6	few	CASSLGRISTLHF	TGTGCCAGCAGTTTAGGGCGGATCTCCACCCTCCACTTT
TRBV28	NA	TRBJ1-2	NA	CASSLGPGFYGYTF	TGTGCCAGCAGTTTGGGGCCGGGGTTCTATGGCTACACCTTC
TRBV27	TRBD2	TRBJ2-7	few	CASSPLAGGSEQYF	TGTGCCAGCAGTCCGCTAGCGGGAGGATCCGAGCAGTACTTC
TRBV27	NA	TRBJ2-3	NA	CASSLFAKLANTDTQYF	TGTGCCAGCAGTTTATTCGCGAAGCTAGCGAACACAGATACGCAGTATTTT
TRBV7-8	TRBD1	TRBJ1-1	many	CASSLAQTGVTEAFF	TGTGCCAGCAGCTTAGCACAAACAGGGGTCACTGAAGCTTTCTTT
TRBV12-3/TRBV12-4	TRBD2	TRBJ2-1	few	CATAGGRYNEQFF	TGTGCCACCGCGGGGGGAAGATACAATGAGCAGTTCTTC
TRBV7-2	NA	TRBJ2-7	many	CASSLVSANYEQYF	TGTGCCAGCAGCTTAGTTTCAGCAAACTACGAGCAGTACTTC
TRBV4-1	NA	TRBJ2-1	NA	CASSQNRGASYNEQFF	TGCGCCAGCAGCCAAAATCGAGGGGCCTCCTACAATGAGCAGTTCTTC
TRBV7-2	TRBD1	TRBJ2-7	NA	CASSLVQGAGEQYF	TGTGCCAGCAGCTTAGTACAGGGGGCGGGCGAGCAGTACTTC
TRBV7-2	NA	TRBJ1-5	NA	CASSAGAYNQPQHF	TGTGCCAGCAGTGCGGGGGCCTACAATCAGCCCCAGCATTTT
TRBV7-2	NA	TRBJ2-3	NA	CASSLGGDPRAQYF	TGTGCCAGCAGCTTAGGGGGTGACCCCCGGGCGCAGTATTTT
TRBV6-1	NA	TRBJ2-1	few	CASSESGRSEQFF	TGTGCCAGCAGTGAGTCGGGACGGAGTGAGCAGTTCTTC
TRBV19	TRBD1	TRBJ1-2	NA	CASSMVITGGESNYGYTF	TGTGCCAGTAGTATGGTTATAACAGGGGGCGAATCTAACTATGGCTACACCTTC
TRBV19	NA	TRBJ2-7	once	CASSMAPILTYEQYF	TGTGCCAGTAGTATGGCACCGATACTAACCTACGAGCAGTACTTC
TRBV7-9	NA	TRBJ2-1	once	CASSPPRDSNEQFF	TGTGCCAGCAGCCCGCCCCGGGACTCAAATGAGCAGTTCTTC
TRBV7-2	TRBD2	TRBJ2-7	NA	CASSISGGTYEQYF	TGTGCCAGCAGCATTAGCGGGGGCACCTACGAGCAGTACTTC
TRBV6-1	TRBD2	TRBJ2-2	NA	CASTPRLAGAVVGELFF	TGTGCCAGCACGCCGAGACTAGCGGGAGCAGTAGTCGGGGAGCTGTTTTTT
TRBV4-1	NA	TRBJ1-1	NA	CASSQVIRQGGIGAFF	TGCGCCAGCAGCCAAGTAATCAGGCAGGGTGGGATCGGAGCTTTCTTT
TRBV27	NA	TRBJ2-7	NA	CASRKAVGRRVYEQYF	TGTGCCAGCAGGAAAGCAGTGGGACGGAGGGTATACGAGCAGTACTTC
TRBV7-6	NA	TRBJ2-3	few	CASSTGSGTQYF	TGTGCCAGCAGCACAGGGTCTGGTACGCAGTATTTT